The entry below gives a single T cell receptor beta chain sequence along with its context. CDR1 and CDR2 (germline): SGHTA, FQGNSA. The length of the CDR3 is 16 residues. The junction had 9 bases not matched to a gene; V was cut back by 6 bases and J by 3 bases. This record comes from a study of CD8+ T cells in alopecia areata. Extracted from the samples, RNA was reverse transcribed into cDNA to serve as the sequencing template. TCRdb's copy holds only in-frame clones and misses some; the assay was immunoSEQ multiplex PCR. There are several thousand clones in the sample; nearly 70% occur only once, and more than 13% lies in the top ten. Alopecia areata patients provided lesional scalp punch biopsies and peripheral blood.

The V and J genes are TRBV7-2 and TRBJ2-3; 10 nucleotides match TRBD1. The sequence derives from a human donor with alopecia areata. The starting material was skin, obtained at week 0. Written as DNA, the CDR3 is TGTGCCAGCAGTTTCCGGGGACAGGGGAGAACAGATACGCAGTATTTT. This translates into CASSFRGQGRTDTQYF.